The 24 T cell receptor beta chains reported below all come from one sample, sequenced in a study of control samples from healthy donors and cancer patients. The protocol was immunoSEQ multiplex PCR, while the TCRdb copy is restricted to in-frame clones and leaves out a portion. The sample carries about 51,000 clones, 85% to 90% recorded once. Input material: PBMCs. These receptors were obtained from a man aged 50 to 60 with head and neck cancer.

The chain has TRBV10-3 and TRBJ2-5; D possibly corresponds to TRBD1 (5 bases). The CDR3 is 13 residues long. Germline values: CDR1 ENHRY, CDR2 SYGVKD. The V end was cut by 4 bases, the J end by 5 bases, with 11 bases between. CDR3 region: CAISVGLSETQYF. The CDR3 DNA sequence: TGTGCCATCAGTGTGGGGCTCTCGGAGACCCAGTACTTC.

The CDR3 is CATRTSGRAQYNEQFF. CDR3 coding DNA: TGTGCCACCAGGACTAGCGGGAGGGCCCAGTACAATGAGCAGTTCTTC. The gene calls are TRBV2 and TRBJ2-1, with 15 bases matching TRBD2. The germline V gene has CDR1 SNHLY and CDR2 FYNNEI. J lost 4 bases, V lost 10 bases, and 8 bases had no gene match. The CDR3 has 16 amino acids.

This chain connects TRBV5-1 to TRBJ2-1; D is perhaps TRBD2 (5 bases). The CDR3 totals 13 residues. The V gene's germline CDR1 is SGHRS and CDR2 YFSETQ. Trimming cost V 4 bases and J 4 bases, with 9 bases left between them. The CDR3 is CASSEGPYNEQFF. CDR3 in DNA: TGCGCCAGCAGCGAGGGCCCTTACAATGAGCAGTTCTTC. Full variable domain (rest looked up from reference TRBV5-1 and TRBJ2-1): KAGVTQTPRYLIKTRGQQVTLSCSPISGHRSVSWYQQTPGQGLQFLFEYFSETQRNKGNFPGRFSGRQFSNSRSEMNVSTLELGDSALYLCASSEGPYNEQFFGPGTRLTVL.

The rearrangement joins TRBV2 to TRBJ2-3; D remains ambiguous. V lost 3 bases to trimming and J lost 0 bases, with 13 bases between them. Germline V CDR1 and CDR2: SNHLY, FYNNEI. The CDR3 totals 16 residues. CDR3 residues: CASSEARTPSTDTQYF. CDR3 nucleotides: TGTGCCAGCAGTGAGGCAAGGACCCCAAGCACAGATACGCAGTATTTT.

A single count supports this clone. The chain recombines TRBV7-6 with TRBJ2-5; no firm D call. This CDR3 is built from 12 residues. Deletions cut 3 bases from V and 5 bases from J, with 7 bases between. The germline CDR1 and CDR2 sequences are SGHVS and FNYEAQ. CDR3 region: CASSLTFETQYF. CDR3 bases: TGTGCCAGCAGCTTGACCTTCGAGACCCAGTACTTC.

This clone was detected only once. The chain employs TRBV3-1 (or the pseudogene TRBV3-2) and TRBJ2-7; D possibly corresponds to TRBD2 (5 bases). The CDR3 length is 14 residues. Trimming removed 4 bases at V and 1 base at J, with 11 bases between. Germline-derived CDR1 and CDR2 are LGHDT and YNNKEL (reference sequence). CDR3 sequence reads: CASSRSGGSYEQYF. The DNA of the CDR3 is TGTGCCAGCAGCCGATCTGGCGGGTCCTACGAGCAGTACTTC.

The chain combines TRBV15 with TRBJ1-1; D remains unclear. CDR3 length: 11 residues. The V and J ends lost 1 base and 8 bases respectively, with 5 bases between them. Germline CDR1 is LNHNV and CDR2 is YYDKDF (reference sequence). CDR3 in DNA: TGTGCCACCAGCAGAGCCTACGAAGCTTTCTTT. Amino acids: CATSRAYEAFF.

The rearrangement joins TRBV24-1 to TRBJ2-3; TRBD2 matches 13 bases. J was trimmed by 5 bases and V by 2 bases; bases with no gene match: 6. Looked up from germline, CDR1 is KGHDR and CDR2 is SFDVKD. The CDR3 has 17 amino acids. The CDR3 is CATSDSWTSGGGDTQYF. In DNA, the CDR3 is TGTGCCACCAGTGATTCCTGGACTAGCGGGGGTGGAGATACGCAGTATTTT.

This chain connects TRBV7-2 to TRBJ2-2; D unclear. This CDR3 has 13 residues. V was trimmed by 1 base and J by 7 bases, leaving 7 bases between them. The germline gives CDR1 SGHTA, CDR2 FQGNSA. The CDR3, as DNA: TGTGCCAGCAGCTTAGGGCCGGGCGGGGAGCTGTTTTTT. Translating it yields CASSLGPGGELFF.

This clone has a single count. V gene TRBV7-2 combines with J gene TRBJ1-1, with D tentatively TRBD1 (5 bases). The CDR3 covers 14 residues. The V and J ends lost 5 bases and 0 bases respectively, with 10 bases between them. Germline lookup yields CDR1 SGHTA and CDR2 FQGNSA. The CDR3: CASSRGLLNTEAFF. The CDR3 region has the DNA TGTGCCAGCAGCCGGGGACTGCTGAACACTGAAGCTTTCTTT.

This rearrangement joins TRBV10-1 to TRBJ2-6, with D possibly being TRBD2 (6 bases). In germline, CDR1 is WNHNN, CDR2 SYGVQD (reference sequence). The CDR3 has 15 amino acids. Deletions cut 6 bases from V and 2 bases from J, with 11 bases between. CDR3 coding DNA: TGCGCCAGCAGCCCCGGGGAGGCTGGGGCCAACGTCCTGACTTTC. It codes for CASSPGEAGANVLTF.

V and J are TRBV23-1 and TRBJ1-2, with a weak D call TRBD1 (6 bases). TRBV23-1 is an open reading frame, and its role is uncertain. Trimming pared 9 bases from V and 2 bases from J, leaving 16 bases between. This CDR3 has 14 residues. CDR3: CARAGDKPNYGYTF. The CDR3 coding sequence is TGCGCCAGGGCGGGGGACAAACCAAACTATGGCTACACCTTC.

This chain uses TRBV7-9 with TRBJ2-3; 8 bases agree with TRBD2. Germline V gene data show CDR1 as SEHNR and CDR2 as FQNEAQ (reference sequence). The length of the CDR3 is 12 residues. V was clipped by 4 bases and J by 15 bases; unmatched bases: 9. The CDR3 DNA reads TGTGCCAGCAGCTCGCTCGGGGGGGCCCAATATTTT. It is translated as CASSSLGGAQYF.

The chain recombines TRBV5-1 with TRBJ2-2; 7 bases map to TRBD2. The CDR3 is made up of 17 amino acids. CDR1 SGHRS and CDR2 YFSETQ come from the germline V gene. After removal of 4 bases from V and 7 bases from J, the junction contained 16 bases not matched to a gene. CDR3 residues: CASSLQTAREAGGELFF. DNA of the CDR3: TGCGCCAGCAGCCTGCAGACCGCCCGGGAGGCGGGCGGGGAGCTGTTTTTT.

The V and J genes are TRBV6-5 and TRBJ1-2; TRBD1 agrees at 9 bases. The CDR3 is 14 amino acids. V was clipped by 10 bases and J by 6 bases; unmatched bases: 12. Germline V CDR1 and CDR2: MNHEY, SVGAGI. CDR3 nucleotides: TGTGCCACCATGGAGAGGACAGGGGTAAATGGCTACACCTTC. Residues: CATMERTGVNGYTF.

The count of this clone is one. This sequence joins TRBV7-2 and TRBJ1-2; D is ambiguous. Trimming shortened V by 5 bases and J by 5 bases, and 15 bases separated the two germline ends. The germline V gene has CDR1 SGHTA and CDR2 FQGNSA. The length of the CDR3 is 14 residues. For the CDR3, the DNA is TGTGCCAGCAGCCCGGGGTTGGAAGCGTATGGCTACACCTTC. Translation gives CASSPGLEAYGYTF.

The chain has TRBV3-1 (or the pseudogene TRBV3-2) and TRBJ2-3; 8 bases fit TRBD2. The V gene end was trimmed by 4 bases and the J gene end by 3 bases; junction bases not matched to a gene: 9. There are 16 residues in the CDR3. The germline CDR1 and CDR2 sequences are LGHDT and YNNKEL (reference sequence). The CDR3 DNA sequence: TGTGCCAGCAGCCTGGCCTCCGGGGGGGCAACAGATACGCAGTATTTT. It specifies CASSLASGGATDTQYF.

The chain carries TRBV7-9 and TRBJ2-1; 15 bases are shared with TRBD2. The CDR3 is made up of 20 amino acids. Germline assignment: CDR1 SEHNR and CDR2 FQNEAQ (reference sequence). Trimming cost V 5 bases and J 2 bases; bases outside gene matches: 13. In DNA, the CDR3 is TGTGCCAGCAGCATAACCCCCGGGACTAGCGGGAGGCTGACCTACAATGAGCAGTTCTTC. It translates to CASSITPGTSGRLTYNEQFF.

V usage is TRBV6-6 and J usage is TRBJ2-2; D uncertain. Germline V CDR1 and CDR2: MNHNY, SVGAGI (reference sequence). V was pared by 3 bases and J by 4 bases, with 6 bases between. CDR3 size: 13 residues. CDR3 coding DNA: TGTGCCAGCAGTTATGAGAGCACCGGGGAGCTGTTTTTT. It is translated as CASSYESTGELFF.

V and J are TRBV6-5 and TRBJ2-1; no definite D call. V lost 6 bases, J lost 9 bases, and 18 bases lay in between. The CDR3 totals 14 residues. Germline CDR1 MNHEY, CDR2 SVGAGI. CDR3 DNA: TGTGCCAGCAGGGGGTGGGGAACACTGGGTGAGCAGTTCTTC. As protein: CASRGWGTLGEQFF.

The sample holds one count of this clone. The J gene is TRBJ2-2, the V gene TRBV28; 8 nucleotides match TRBD2. Germline CDR1 is MDHEN and CDR2 is SYDVKM. The CDR3 runs 15 residues. V shed 6 bases, J shed 1 base, and the junction held 4 bases outside the gene matches. CDR3 in DNA: TGTGCCAGCAGCGGCGGGGGGAAGAACACCGGGGAGCTGTTTTTT. Translated, it gives CASSGGGKNTGELFF.

This chain links TRBV11-3 with TRBJ2-3; D is unclear. Trimming took 3 bases from V and 6 from J, leaving 7 bases between them. CDR3 length: 12 residues. Germline values: CDR1 SGHNT, CDR2 YENEEA. CDR3 region: CASSFLSDTQYF. CDR3 sequence (DNA): TGTGCCAGCAGCTTCCTATCGGATACGCAGTATTTT.

V and J are TRBV6-2 or TRBV6-3 and TRBJ2-1; TRBD1 is a possible D gene (6 bases). Germline CDR1 and CDR2: MNHEY and SVGEGT. This CDR3 contains 16 residues. V was shortened by 4 bases and J by 5 bases, with 18 bases between the two germline ends. The CDR3 region is CASSSNREIRHNEQFF. The CDR3 DNA sequence: TGTGCCAGCAGTTCCAACAGGGAAATTCGCCACAATGAGCAGTTCTTC.

V and J are TRBV5-4 and TRBJ1-1; D gene uncertain. This CDR3 comprises 13 residues. Germline assignment: CDR1 SGHNT and CDR2 YYREEE (reference sequence). Trimming took 7 bases from V and 1 from J, leaving 11 bases between them. CDR3 coding DNA: TGTGCCAGCTGGAAGTTGGAGAACACTGAAGCTTTCTTT. Translated: CASWKLENTEAFF.